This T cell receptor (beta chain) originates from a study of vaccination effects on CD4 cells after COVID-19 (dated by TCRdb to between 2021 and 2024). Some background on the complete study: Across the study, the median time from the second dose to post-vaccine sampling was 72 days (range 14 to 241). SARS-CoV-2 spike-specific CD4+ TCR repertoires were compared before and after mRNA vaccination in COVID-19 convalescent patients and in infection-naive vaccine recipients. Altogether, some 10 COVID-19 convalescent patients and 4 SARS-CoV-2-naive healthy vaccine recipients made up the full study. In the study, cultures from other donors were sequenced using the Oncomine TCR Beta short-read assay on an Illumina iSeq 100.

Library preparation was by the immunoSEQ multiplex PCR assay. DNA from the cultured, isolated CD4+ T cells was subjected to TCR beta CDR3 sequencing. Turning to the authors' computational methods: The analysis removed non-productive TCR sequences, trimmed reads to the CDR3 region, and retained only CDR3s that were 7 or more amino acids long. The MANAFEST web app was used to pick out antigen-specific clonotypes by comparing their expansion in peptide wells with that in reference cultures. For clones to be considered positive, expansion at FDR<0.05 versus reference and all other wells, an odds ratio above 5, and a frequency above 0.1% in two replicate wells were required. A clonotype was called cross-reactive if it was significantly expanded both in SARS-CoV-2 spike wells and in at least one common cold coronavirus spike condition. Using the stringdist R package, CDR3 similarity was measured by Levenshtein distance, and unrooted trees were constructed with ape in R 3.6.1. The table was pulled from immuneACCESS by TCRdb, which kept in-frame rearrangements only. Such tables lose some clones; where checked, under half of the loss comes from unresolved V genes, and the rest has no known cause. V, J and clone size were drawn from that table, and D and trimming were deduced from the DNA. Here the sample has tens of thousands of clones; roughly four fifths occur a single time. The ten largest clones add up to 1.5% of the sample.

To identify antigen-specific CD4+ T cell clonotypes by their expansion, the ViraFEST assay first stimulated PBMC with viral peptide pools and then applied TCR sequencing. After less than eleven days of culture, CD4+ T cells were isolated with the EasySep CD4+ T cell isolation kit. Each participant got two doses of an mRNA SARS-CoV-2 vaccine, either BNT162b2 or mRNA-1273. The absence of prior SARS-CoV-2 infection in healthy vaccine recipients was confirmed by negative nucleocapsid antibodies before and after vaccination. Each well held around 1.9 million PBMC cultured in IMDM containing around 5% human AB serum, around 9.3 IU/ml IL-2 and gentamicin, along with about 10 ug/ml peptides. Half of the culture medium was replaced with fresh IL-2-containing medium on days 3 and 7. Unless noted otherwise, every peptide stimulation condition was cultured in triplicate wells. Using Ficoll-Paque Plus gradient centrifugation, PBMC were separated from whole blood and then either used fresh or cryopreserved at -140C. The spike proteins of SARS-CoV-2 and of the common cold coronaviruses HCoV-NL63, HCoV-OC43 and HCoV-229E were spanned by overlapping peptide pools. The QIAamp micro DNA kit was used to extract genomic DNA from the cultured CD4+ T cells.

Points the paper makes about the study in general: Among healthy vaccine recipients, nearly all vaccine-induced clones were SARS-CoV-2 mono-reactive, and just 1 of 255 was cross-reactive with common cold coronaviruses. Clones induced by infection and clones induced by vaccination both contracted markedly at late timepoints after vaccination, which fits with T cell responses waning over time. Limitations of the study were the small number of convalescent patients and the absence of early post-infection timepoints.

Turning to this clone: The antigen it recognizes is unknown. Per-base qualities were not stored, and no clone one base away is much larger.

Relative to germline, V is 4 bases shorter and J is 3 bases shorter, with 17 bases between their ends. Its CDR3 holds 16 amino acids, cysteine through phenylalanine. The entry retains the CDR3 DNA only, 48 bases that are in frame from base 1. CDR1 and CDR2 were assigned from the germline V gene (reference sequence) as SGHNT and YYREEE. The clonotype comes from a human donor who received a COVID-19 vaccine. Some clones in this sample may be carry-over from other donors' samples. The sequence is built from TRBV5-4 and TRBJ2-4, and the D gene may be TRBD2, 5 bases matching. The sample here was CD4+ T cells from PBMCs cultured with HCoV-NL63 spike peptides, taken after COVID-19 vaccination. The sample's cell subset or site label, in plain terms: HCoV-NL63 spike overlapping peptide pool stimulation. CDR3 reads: CASSVGPPSGKNIQYF. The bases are TGTGCCAGCAGCGTCGGGCCTCCCAGCGGCAAAAACATTCAGTACTTC. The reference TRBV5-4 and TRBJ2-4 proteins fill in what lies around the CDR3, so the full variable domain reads ETGVTQSPTHLIKTRGQQVTLRCSSQSGHNTVSWYQQALGQGPQFIFQYYREEENGRGNFPPRFSGLQFPNYSSELNVNALELDDSALYLCASSVGPPSGKNIQYFGAGTRLSVL.